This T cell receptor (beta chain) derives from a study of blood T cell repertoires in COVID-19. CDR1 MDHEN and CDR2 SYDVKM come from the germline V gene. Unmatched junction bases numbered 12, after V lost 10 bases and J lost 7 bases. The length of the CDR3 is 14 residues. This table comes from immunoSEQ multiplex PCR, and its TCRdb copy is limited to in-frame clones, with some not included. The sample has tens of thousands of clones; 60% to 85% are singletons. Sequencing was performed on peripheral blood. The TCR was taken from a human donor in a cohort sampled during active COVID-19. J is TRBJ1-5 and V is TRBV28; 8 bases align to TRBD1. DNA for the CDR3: TGTGCCATCTGTGCGGGACAGGTTAGGCAGCCCCAGCATTTT. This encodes CAICAGQVRQPQHF.